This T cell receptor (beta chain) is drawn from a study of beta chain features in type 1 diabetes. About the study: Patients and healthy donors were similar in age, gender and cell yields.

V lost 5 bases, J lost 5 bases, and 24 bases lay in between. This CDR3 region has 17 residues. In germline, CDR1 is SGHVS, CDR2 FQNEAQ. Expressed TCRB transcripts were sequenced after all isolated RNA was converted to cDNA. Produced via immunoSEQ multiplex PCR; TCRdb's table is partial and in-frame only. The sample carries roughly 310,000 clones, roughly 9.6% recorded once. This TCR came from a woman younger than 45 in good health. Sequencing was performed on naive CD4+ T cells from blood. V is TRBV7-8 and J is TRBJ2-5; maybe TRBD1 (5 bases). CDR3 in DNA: TGTGCCAGCAGCCCCCGTCGAGAGCAGGGCGTACGGGAGACCCAGTACTTC. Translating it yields CASSPRREQGVRETQYF.